Listed here is a single TCR beta chain. The data were taken from a study of cytomegalovirus exposure and HLA in healthy donors. Turning to the study itself: There were under 140 million unique TCR beta sequences, drawn from approximately 180 million T cells, in an earlier analysis.

60 Vbeta and 13 Jbeta primers were used in PCR. Generated by immunoSEQ multiplex PCR, the TCRdb table keeps only in-frame clones and is missing some. The sample spans 100,000 to 150,000 clones; the ten largest clones claim 1%. Germline-derived CDR1 and CDR2 are WNHNN and SYGVQD (reference sequence). The V gene lost 2 bases and the J gene lost 4 bases, with 9 bases spanning the gap. The CDR3 has 13 amino acids. Material for sequencing was PBMCs. The sequence was collected from a young man in good health and CMV-seronegative. V and J are TRBV10-1 and TRBJ2-7; weak D call: TRBD1 (5 bases). The CDR3 loop reads CASSEQGVYEQYF. The CDR3 region has the DNA TGCGCCAGCAGTGAGCAGGGCGTGTACGAGCAGTACTTC.